Detailed here is one TCR beta chain. Its antigen remains unknown. Trimming removed 0 bases from V and 7 bases from J; junction bases left unmatched: 4. CDR3 length equals 16 residues. Germline V gene lookup returns CDR1 MNHEY and CDR2 SVGEGT. Amplified regions were TCR beta CDR3 sequences from RNA transcripts. In the first-round RT-PCR of the TCR CDR3, the HTBI primer set was used. TCRdb re-analysed the multiplex PCR reads in MiXCR, keeping a single row per CDR3 protein. The sample consists of hundreds of thousands of distinct CDR3 sequences, about 15% of them appearing once. This sample is drawn from a study of T cells in Graves' hyperthyroidism and ophthalmopathy. Regarding the study as a whole: Among clonotypes expanded in thyroid above 0.001, most were also found in blood.

The sequence was collected from a woman between 18 and 30 years old with Graves' ophthalmopathy. Sequences were obtained from blood. The chain couples TRBV6-2 or TRBV6-3 to TRBJ1-6, with 9 positions matching TRBD1. The CDR3 bases are TGTGCCAGCAGTTACTCTCGGGACAGGGTAAATTCACCCCTCCACTTT. Translating gives CASSYSRDRVNSPLHF.